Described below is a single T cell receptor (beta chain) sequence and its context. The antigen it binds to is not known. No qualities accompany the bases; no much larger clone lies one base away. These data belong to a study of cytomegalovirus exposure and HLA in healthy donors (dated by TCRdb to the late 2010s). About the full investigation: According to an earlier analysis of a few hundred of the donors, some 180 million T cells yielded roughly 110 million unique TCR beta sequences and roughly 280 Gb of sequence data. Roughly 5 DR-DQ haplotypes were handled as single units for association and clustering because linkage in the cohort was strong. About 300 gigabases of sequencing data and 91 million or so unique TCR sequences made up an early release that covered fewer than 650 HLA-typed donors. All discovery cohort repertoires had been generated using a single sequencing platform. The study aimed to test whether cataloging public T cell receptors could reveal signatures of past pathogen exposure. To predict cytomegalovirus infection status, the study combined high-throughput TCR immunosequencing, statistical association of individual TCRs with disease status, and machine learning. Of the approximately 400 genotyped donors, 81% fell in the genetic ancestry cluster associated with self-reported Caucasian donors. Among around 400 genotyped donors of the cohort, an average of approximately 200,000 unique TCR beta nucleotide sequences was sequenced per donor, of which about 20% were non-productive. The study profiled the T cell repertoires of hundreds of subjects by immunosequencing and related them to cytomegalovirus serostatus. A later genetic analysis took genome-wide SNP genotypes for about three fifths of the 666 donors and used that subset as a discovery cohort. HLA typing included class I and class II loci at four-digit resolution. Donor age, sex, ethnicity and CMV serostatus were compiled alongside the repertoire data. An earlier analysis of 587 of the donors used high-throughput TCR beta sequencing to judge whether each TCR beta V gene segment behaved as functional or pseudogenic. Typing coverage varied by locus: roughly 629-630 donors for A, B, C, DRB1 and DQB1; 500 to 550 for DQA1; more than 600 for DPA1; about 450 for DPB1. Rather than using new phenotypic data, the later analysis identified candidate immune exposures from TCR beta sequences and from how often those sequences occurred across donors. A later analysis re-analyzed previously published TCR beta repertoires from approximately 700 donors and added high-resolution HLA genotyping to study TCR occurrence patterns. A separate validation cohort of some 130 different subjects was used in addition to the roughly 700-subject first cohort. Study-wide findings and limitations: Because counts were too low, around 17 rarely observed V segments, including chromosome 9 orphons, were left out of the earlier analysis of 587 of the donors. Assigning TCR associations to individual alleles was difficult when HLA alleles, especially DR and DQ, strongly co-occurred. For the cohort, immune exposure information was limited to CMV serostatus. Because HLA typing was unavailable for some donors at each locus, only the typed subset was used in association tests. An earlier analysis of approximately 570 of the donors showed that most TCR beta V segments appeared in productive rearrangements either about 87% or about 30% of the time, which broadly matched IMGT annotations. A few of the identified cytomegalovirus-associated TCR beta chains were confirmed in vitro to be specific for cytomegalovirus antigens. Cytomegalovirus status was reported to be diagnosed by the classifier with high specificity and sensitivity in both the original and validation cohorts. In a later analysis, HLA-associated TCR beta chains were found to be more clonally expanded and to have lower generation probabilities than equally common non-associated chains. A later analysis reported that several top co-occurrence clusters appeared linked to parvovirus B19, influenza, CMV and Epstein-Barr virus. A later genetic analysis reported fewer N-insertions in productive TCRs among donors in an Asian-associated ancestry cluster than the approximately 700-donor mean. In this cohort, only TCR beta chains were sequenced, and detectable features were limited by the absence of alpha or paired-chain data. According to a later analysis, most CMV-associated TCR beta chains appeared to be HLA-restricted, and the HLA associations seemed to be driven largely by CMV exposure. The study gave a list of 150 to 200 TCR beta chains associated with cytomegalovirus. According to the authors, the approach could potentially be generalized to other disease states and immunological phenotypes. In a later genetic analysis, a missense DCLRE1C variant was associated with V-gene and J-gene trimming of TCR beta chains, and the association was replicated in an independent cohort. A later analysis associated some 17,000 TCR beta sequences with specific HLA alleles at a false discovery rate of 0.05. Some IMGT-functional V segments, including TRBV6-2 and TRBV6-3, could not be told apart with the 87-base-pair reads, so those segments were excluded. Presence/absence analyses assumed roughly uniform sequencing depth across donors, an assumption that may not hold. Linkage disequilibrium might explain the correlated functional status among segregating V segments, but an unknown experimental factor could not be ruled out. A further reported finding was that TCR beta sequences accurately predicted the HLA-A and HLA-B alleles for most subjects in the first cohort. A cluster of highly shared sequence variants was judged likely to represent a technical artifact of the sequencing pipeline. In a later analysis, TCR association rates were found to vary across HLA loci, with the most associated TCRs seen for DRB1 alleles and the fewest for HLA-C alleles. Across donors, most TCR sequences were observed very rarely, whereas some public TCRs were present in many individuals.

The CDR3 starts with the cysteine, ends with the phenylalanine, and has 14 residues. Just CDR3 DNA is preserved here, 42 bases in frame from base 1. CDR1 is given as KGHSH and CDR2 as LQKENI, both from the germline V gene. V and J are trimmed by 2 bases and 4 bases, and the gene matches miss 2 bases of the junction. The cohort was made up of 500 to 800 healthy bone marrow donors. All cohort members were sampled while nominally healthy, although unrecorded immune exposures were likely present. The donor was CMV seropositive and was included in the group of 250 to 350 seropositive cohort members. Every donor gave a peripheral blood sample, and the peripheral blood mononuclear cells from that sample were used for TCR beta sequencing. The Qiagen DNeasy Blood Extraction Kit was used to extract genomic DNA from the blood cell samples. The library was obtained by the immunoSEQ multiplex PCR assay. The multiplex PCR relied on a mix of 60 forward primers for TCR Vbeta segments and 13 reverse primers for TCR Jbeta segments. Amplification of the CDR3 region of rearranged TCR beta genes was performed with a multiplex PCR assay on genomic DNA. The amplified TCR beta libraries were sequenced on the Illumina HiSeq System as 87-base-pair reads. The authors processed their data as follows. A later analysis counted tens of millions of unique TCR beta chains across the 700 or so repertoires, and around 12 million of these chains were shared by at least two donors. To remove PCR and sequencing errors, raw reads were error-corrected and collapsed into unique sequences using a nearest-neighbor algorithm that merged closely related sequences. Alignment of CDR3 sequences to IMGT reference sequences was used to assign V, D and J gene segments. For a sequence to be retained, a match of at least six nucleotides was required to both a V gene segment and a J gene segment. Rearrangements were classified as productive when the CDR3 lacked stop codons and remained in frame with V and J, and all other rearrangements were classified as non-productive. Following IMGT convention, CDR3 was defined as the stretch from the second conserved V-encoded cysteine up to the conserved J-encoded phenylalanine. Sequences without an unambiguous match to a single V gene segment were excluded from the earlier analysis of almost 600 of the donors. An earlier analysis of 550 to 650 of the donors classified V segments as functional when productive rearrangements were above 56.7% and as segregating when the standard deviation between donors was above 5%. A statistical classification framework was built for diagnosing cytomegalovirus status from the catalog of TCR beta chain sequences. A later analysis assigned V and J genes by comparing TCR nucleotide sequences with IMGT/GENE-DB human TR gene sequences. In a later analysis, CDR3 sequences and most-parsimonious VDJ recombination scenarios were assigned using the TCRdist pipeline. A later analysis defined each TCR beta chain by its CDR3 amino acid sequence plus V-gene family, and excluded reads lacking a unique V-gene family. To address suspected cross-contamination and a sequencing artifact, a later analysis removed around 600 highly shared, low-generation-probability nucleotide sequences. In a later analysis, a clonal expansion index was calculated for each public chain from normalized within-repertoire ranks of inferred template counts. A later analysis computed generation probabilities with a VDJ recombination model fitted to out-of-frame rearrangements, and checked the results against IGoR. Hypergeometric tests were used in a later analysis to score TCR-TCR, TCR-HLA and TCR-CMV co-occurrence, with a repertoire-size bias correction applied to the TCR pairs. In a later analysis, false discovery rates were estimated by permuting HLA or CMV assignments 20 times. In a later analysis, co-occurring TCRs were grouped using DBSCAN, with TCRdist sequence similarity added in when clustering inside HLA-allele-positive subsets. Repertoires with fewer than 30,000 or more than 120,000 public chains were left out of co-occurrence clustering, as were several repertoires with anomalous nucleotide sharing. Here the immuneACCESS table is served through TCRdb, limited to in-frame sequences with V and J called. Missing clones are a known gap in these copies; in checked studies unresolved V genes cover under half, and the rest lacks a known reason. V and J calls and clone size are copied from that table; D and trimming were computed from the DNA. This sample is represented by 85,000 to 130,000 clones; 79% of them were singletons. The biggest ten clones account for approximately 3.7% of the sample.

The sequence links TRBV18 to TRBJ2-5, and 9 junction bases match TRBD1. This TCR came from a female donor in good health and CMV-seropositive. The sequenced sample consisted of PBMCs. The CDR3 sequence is CASSPGTGLETQYF. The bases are TGTGCCAGCTCACCAGGGACAGGGTTAGAGACCCAGTACTTC.